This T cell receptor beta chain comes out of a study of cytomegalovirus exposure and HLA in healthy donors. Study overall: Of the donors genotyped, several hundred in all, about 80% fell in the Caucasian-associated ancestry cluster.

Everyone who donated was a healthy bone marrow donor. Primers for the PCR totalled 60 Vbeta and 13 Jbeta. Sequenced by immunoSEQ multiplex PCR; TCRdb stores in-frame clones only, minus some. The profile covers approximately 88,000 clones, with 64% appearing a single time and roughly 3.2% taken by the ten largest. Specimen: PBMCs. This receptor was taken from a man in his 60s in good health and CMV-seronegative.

The CDR3 loop is CASSPRAGTSGYNEQFF. CDR3 in DNA: TGTGCCAGCAGCCCACGGGCCGGGACTAGCGGTTACAATGAGCAGTTCTTC. V and J are TRBV27 and TRBJ2-1, with 11 positions matching TRBD2. Germline lookup yields CDR1 MNHEY and CDR2 SMNVEV (reference sequence). V lost 6 bases to trimming and J lost 4 bases; unmatched junction nucleotides: 11. CDR3 length: 17 residues.